This TCR beta chain came from a study of molecular identifiers for immune sequencing clone quantification (dated 2018 in TCRdb). Regarding the complete study: For a replicate experiment, RNA from around 20,000 or 99,000 naive CD8 T cells was divided into five aliquots, of which four were sequenced. This methods study benchmarked molecular-identifier clustering-based TCR repertoire sequencing (MIDCIRS) and TCR RNA copy counting, using CD8 T cells to do so. The paper as a whole reports these results and caveats: Highly expanded clone sizes could be underestimated because identical TCR molecules may share a barcode. In CMV-specific effector cells, over 99% of molecules were held by clones above 20 RNA copies, whereas under 1% of molecules were held by such clones in naive cells. The naive libraries included spiked-in Jurkat TCR RNA (over nine copies' worth), and this RNA is not part of the donor repertoire. When barcode sub-clustering was omitted, TCR diversity was inflated by chimeric consensus sequences, with chimeras reaching as high as 47%. Modeling estimated about three recovered TCR RNA copies per cell, compared with 9.5 to 10 by digital PCR, which implies around 30% capture efficiency. Even against a background of some 920,000 naive CD8 T cells, spiked-in Jurkat TCR RNA amounting to a single cell's worth was reported to be detectable.

Libraries of naive CD8 T cells were built from about 21,000 to 970,000 sorted cells, with 10%, 30% or 50% of the purified RNA used. Naive CD8 T cells were FACS-sorted as CD8+CD4-CCR7+CD45RA+ on a BD FACSAria II into RLT Plus buffer. Detection sensitivity was tested by spiking Jurkat RNA equal to roughly ten TCR copies' worth into samples containing roughly 19,000-1,000,000 naive CD8 T cells. Enrichment of CD8 T cells was performed with RosetteSep CD8+ T Cell Enrichment Cocktail and Ficoll-Paque, after which ACK red cell lysis was carried out. This clonotype was picked up many times. The clone's antigen remains unknown. No base-level quality is on record; no much larger clone is a single base apart. Library preparation employed PCR. The sequencer was a NextSeq 500. Preparation of bulk TCR libraries followed a previously described approach, with the TCR primers listed in Table S5. Purification of total RNA was performed with the Qiagen AllPrep DNA/RNA kit. Before any analysis, reads coming from multiple sequencing runs of the same library were combined into one pool. Under the source paper's analysis protocol: Reads were retained only if an exact TCR constant sequence was present, and the retained reads were trimmed to 150 nt and grouped according to their 12-nt molecular barcodes. Reads inside each barcode group were sub-clustered using a 15% Levenshtein threshold, and a quality-weighted consensus sequence was constructed for each RNA molecule. Non-functional sequences were removed, as were lower-count sequences one edit away from another. Barcode sub-clusters with fewer than 20% of the maximum read count were removed, based on fitting two negative binomial distributions. In TCRdb, the public reads were trimmed at Q25 with fastp and aligned with MiXCR, with productive beta chains retained. When rows share a CDR3 protein, they turn into one entry using the most common DNA and genes. These V and J calls derive from TCRdb rather than the authors' analysis. Counted in this sample were just over 40,000 distinct CDR3 sequences; approximately 24% of them appeared once. Clones ranked in the top ten supply 0.98% of the sample.

This TCR derives from a human donor in good health. Some libraries in this study had Jurkat cell RNA spiked in. Sequencing input: naive CD8+ T cells from blood, with Jurkat cell RNA spiked in. The label giving this sample's cell subset or site can be read as: FACS-sorted CD8+CD4-CCR7+CD45RA+ naive T cells.

CDR3 loop: CASSPREAVYNEQFF. The bases read TGTGCCAGCAGCCCCCGCGAAGCGGTTTACAATGAGCAGTTCTTC. The V and J genes are TRBV9 and TRBJ2-1; the best D guess is TRBD2, with 5 bases matching. The CDR3 runs 15 amino acids, cysteine and phenylalanine included. The only DNA kept is the CDR3, 45 bases in frame from the first base. Trimming costs V 4 bases and J 4 bases, and their ends lie 15 bases apart. In the germline V gene, CDR1 corresponds to SGDLS and CDR2 to YYNGEE.